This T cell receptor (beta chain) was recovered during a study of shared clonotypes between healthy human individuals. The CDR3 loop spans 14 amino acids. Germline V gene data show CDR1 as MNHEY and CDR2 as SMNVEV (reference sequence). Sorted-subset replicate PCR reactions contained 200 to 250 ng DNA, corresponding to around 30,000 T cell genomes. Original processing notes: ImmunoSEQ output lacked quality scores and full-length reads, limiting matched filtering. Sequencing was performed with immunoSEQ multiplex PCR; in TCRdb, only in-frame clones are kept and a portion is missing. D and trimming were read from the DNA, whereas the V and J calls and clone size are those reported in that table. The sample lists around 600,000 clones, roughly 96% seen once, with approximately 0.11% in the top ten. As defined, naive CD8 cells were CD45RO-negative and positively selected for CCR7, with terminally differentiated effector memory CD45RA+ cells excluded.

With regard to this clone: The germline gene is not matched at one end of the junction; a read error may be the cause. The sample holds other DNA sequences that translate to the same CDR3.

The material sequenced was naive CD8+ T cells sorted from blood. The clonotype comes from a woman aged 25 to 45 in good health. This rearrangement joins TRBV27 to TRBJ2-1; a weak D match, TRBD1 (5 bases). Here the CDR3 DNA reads TGTGCCAGTAGTTTAAGGGGTATATACAATGAGCAGTTCTTC. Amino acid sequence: CASSLRGIYNEQFF.